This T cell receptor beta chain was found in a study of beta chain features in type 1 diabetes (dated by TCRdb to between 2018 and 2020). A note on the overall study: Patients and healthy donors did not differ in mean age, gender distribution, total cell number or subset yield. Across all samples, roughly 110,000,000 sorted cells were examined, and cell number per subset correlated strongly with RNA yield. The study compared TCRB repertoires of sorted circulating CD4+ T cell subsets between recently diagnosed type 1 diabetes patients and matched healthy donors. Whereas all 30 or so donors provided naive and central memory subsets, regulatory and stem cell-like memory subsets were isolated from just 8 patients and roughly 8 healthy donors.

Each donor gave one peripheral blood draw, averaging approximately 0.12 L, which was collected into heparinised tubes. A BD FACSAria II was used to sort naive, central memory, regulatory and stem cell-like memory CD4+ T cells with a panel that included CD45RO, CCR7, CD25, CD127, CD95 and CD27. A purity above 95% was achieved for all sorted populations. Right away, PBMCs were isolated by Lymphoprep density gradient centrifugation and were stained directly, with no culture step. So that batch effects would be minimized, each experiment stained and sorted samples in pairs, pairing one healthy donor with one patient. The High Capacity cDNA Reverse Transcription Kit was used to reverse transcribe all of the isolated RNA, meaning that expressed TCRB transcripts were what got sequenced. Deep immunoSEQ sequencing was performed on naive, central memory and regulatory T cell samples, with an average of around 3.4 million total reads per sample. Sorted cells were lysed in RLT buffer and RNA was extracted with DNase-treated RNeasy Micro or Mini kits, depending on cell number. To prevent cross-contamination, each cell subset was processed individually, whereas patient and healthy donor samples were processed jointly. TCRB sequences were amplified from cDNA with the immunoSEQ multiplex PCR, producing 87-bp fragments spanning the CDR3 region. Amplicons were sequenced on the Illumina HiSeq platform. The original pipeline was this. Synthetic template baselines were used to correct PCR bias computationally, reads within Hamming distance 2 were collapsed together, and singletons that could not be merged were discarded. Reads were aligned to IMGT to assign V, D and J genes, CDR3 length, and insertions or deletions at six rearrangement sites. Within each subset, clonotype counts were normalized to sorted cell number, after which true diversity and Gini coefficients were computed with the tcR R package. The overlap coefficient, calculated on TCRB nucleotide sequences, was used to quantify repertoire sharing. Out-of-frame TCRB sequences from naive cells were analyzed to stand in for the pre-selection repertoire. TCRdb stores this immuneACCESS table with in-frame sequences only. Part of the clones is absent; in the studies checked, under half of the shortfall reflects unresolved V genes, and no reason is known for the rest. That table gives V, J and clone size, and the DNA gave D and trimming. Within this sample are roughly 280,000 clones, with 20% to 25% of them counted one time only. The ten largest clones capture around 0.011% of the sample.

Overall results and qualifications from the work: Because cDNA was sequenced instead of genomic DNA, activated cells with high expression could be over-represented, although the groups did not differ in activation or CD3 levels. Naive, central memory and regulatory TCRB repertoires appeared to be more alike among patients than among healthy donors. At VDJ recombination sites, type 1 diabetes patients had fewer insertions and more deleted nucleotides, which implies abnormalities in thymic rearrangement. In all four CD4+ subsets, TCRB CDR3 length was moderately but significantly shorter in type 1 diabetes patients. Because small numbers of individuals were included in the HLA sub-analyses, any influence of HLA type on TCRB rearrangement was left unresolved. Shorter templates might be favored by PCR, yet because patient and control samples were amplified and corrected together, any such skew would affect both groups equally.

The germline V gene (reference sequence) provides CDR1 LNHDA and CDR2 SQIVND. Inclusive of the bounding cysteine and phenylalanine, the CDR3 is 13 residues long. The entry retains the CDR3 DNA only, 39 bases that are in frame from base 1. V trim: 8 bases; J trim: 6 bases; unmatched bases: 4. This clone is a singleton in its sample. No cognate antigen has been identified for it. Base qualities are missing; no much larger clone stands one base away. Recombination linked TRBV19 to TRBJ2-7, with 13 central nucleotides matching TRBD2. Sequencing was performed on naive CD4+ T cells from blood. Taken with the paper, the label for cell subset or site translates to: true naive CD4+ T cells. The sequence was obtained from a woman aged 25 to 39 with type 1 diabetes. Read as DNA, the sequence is TGTGCCAGTCAACTAGCGGGAGGGCGCGAGCAGTACTTC. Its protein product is CASQLAGGREQYF.